Detailed here is one T cell receptor beta chain. Its antigen is unidentified. This sample was included in a study of T cells after yellow fever vaccination. Study details: Any fraction with a low cell number was prepared using SMART-Seq v4 Ultra Low Input. Findings of the study overall: Abundant clonotypes from the bulk population could get into FACS-sorted repertoires as contaminants. Only a minor proportion of clonotypes was detected across both CD4 and CD8 compartments.

The CDR3 runs to 14 residues. V lost 0 bases, J lost 2 bases, and 5 bases lay in between. CDR1 is MNHEY, CDR2 SMNVEV, per germline (reference sequence). In making TCR cDNA, 5'RACE template switching added a universal primer site and UMIs to it. A single record per CDR3 protein comes from TCRdb applying MiXCR to the 5' RACE reads. Among hundreds of thousands of distinct CDR3 sequences listed, over 4% were seen once. The sample in question was PBMCs, obtained 5 days after the yellow fever booster vaccination. The chain couples TRBV27 to TRBJ1-5; D is unresolved. This sequence was found in a man younger than 35 who received the YFV17D yellow fever vaccine. CDR3 protein: CASSLSVGNQPQHF. Here the CDR3 DNA reads TGTGCCAGCAGTTTATCTGTAGGCAATCAGCCCCAGCATTTT.